Each of the 21 T cell receptor beta chains below was sequenced from the same sample in a study of Ad26.COV2.S vaccination and SARS-CoV-2 variants. The treatment: around 19 received Ad26.COV2.S at low or high dose, single or two shots; about five received placebo; per-sample allocation not given. Sampling took place 63 days after the first vaccine or placebo injection. Measured with immunoSEQ multiplex PCR; TCRdb has only the in-frame clones, and not every one. The sample yields 300,000 to 350,000 clones, about 86% seen once. The sample here was peripheral blood, taken in a trial of Ad26.COV2.S vaccine versus placebo. These TCRs come from a person between 18 and 65 years old who received the Ad26.COV2.S COVID-19 vaccine or a placebo.

This chain joins TRBV30 and TRBJ2-7; 7 bases map to TRBD2. Germline V gene data show CDR1 as GTSNPN and CDR2 as SVGIG (reference sequence). The CDR3 has 14 amino acids. With 4 bases clipped from V and 3 bases from J, the junction kept 9 bases outside the gene matches. The CDR3 nucleotides are TGTGCCTGGACCGTCTTGCGGGGGAGCTACGAGCAGTACTTC. Protein sequence: CAWTVLRGSYEQYF.

V gene TRBV5-1 combines with J gene TRBJ2-1; 8 positions agree with TRBD1. Germline assignment: CDR1 SGHRS and CDR2 YFSETQ. This CDR3 is 16 amino acids long. V lost 1 base, J lost 9 bases, and 12 bases stayed unmatched. CDR3 sequence: CASSLLSGTGQSEQFF. In DNA, the CDR3 is TGCGCCAGCAGCTTGCTCTCCGGGACAGGTCAGAGTGAGCAGTTCTTC. The full variable domain, with the rest looked up from reference TRBV5-1 and TRBJ2-1, is KAGVTQTPRYLIKTRGQQVTLSCSPISGHRSVSWYQQTPGQGLQFLFEYFSETQRNKGNFPGRFSGRQFSNSRSEMNVSTLELGDSALYLCASSLLSGTGQSEQFFGPGTRLTVL.

As for this clone: Distinct nucleotide sequences in the sample also encode this CDR3. The rearrangement uses TRBV3-1 (or the pseudogene TRBV3-2) and TRBJ1-2; no clear D. There are 11 residues in the CDR3. Trimming stripped 0 bases from V and 8 bases from J, with 4 bases between. Germline CDR1 reads LGHDT; CDR2 reads YNNKEL (reference sequence). CDR3: CASSQEGGYTF. CDR3 DNA: TGTGCCAGCAGCCAAGAGGGGGGCTACACCTTC.

V and J are TRBV4-3 and TRBJ1-3; 8 bases map to TRBD1. The length of the CDR3 is 16 residues. The germline gives CDR1 LGHNA, CDR2 YSLEER. Unmatched junction bases numbered 9, after V lost 0 bases and J lost 8 bases. CDR3 in DNA: TGCGCCAGCAGCCAAGATTACGGGACAGGCGCTGACACCATATATTTT. Translating it yields CASSQDYGTGADTIYF.

J is TRBJ2-7 and V is TRBV3-1 (or the pseudogene TRBV3-2); the D is unclear. The CDR3 covers 17 residues. With 1 base removed from V and 0 bases from J, the gap between germline ends came to 16 bases. The germline V gene has CDR1 LGHDT and CDR2 YNNKEL (reference sequence). CDR3 coding DNA: TGTGCCAGCAGCCAAGGGCACTGCCCTAGAGTCTCCTACGAGCAGTACTTC. Protein sequence: CASSQGHCPRVSYEQYF.

This rearrangement joins TRBV9 to TRBJ2-2; D could derive from TRBD1 or TRBD2 (5 bases each). This CDR3 spans 18 amino acids. CDR1 and CDR2 from the germline V gene are SGDLS and YYNGEE. The V end was cut by 4 bases, the J end by 4 bases, with 23 bases between. CDR3 amino acids: CASSTGRRDGFSTGELFF. The CDR3 nucleotides read TGTGCCAGCAGCACGGGACGACGGGACGGATTTTCCACCGGGGAGCTGTTTTTT.

This clone was found a few times. The chain has TRBV6-5 and TRBJ1-5; D might be TRBD1 (6 bases). The V end lost 4 bases, the J end lost 5 bases, and 15 bases lay between the germline ends. The CDR3 covers 15 residues. CDR1 and CDR2 (germline): MNHEY, SVGAGI. The CDR3: CASSSLGGPDQPQHF. The DNA for the CDR3 is TGTGCCAGCAGTTCCCTGGGGGGGCCCGATCAGCCCCAGCATTTT.

This chain connects TRBV2 to TRBJ1-4; maybe TRBD1 (5 bases). The CDR3 runs 17 residues. The germline V gene has CDR1 SNHLY and CDR2 FYNNEI. Trimming took 3 bases from V and 4 from J, leaving 18 bases between them. This CDR3 reads CASSDWTKANLNEKLFF. In DNA, the CDR3 is TGTGCCAGCAGTGATTGGACAAAGGCCAATCTTAATGAAAAACTGTTTTTT.

The chain links TRBV7-2 to TRBJ2-1; 8 bases are a match to TRBD2. Losses at the gene ends were 0 bases for V and 15 bases for J; bases not matched to a gene: 7. CDR1 and CDR2 from the germline V gene are SGHTA and FQGNSA. CDR3 length: 13 residues. CDR3 nucleotide sequence: TGTGCCAGCAGCTTAGCCGGGCGGGGGGCTGCGTTCTTC. It translates to CASSLAGRGAAFF.

This chain uses TRBV6-5 with TRBJ2-3; D is ambiguous. The CDR3 sequence is 13 residues long. Germline V gives CDR1 MNHEY, CDR2 SVGAGI. Trimming left V 6 bases short and J 3 bases short, with 10 bases between. CDR3 sequence reads: CASSLQRTDTQYF. In nucleotides, the CDR3 is TGTGCCAGCAGCTTACAGAGAACAGATACGCAGTATTTT.

The V call is TRBV6-2 or TRBV6-3, the J call TRBJ2-5, with a weak D call TRBD1 (6 bases). The ends were cut back, 4 bases at V and 5 bases at J, with 20 bases in the middle. The CDR3 has 16 residues. Germline CDR1 is MNHEY and CDR2 is SVGEGT. The DNA for the CDR3 is TGTGCCAGCAGTTTCCCCCTCGACAGGACCAGGGAGACCCAGTACTTC. Its translation is CASSFPLDRTRETQYF.

V usage is TRBV6-5 and J usage is TRBJ2-3; D gene uncertain. The germline gives CDR1 MNHEY, CDR2 SVGAGI. Trimming stripped 6 bases from V and 14 bases from J, with 18 bases between. CDR3 length equals 12 residues. The CDR3 sequence: CASSPDVAQRYF. The DNA of the CDR3 is TGTGCCAGCAGCCCCGACGTCGCCCAGCGGTATTTT.

This clone was detected a few times. This chain connects TRBV5-6 to TRBJ2-7; 9 positions match TRBD1. CDR3 size: 16 residues. Losses at the gene ends were 0 bases for V and 7 bases for J; bases not matched to a gene: 11. Germline values: CDR1 SGHDT, CDR2 YYEEEE. The chain's CDR3 is CASSLEGTGLTGEQYF. In nucleotides, the CDR3 is TGTGCCAGCAGCTTGGAAGGGACAGGGCTGACGGGGGAGCAGTACTTC.

This chain joins TRBV7-2 and TRBJ2-7; 13 bases agree with TRBD2. The CDR3 is 15 residues long. Trimming at V came to 5 bases and at J to 9 bases, leaving 10 bases not matched to a gene. CDR1 and CDR2 from the germline V gene are SGHTA and FQGNSA. The CDR3 nucleotides are TGTGCCAGCAGCCTCGGACTAGCGGGGGCCGAAGGGCAGTACTTC. It encodes CASSLGLAGAEGQYF.

V gene TRBV3-1 (or the pseudogene TRBV3-2) combines with J gene TRBJ2-2; a weak D match, TRBD1 (6 bases). This CDR3 comprises 15 residues. CDR1 and CDR2 (germline): LGHDT, YNNKEL (reference sequence). V was pared by 5 bases and J by 4 bases, with 14 bases between. CDR3 coding DNA: TGTGCCAGCAGCTTCCGGGACACAGCCACCGGGGAGCTGTTTTTT. Amino acid sequence: CASSFRDTATGELFF.

The DNA of the CDR3 is TGTGCCAGCAGTGGATCAGAGGAAGGCTACACCTTC. Translation gives CASSGSEEGYTF. This chain joins TRBV6-2 or TRBV6-3 and TRBJ1-2; D remains unclear. Germline V gene lookup returns CDR1 MNHEY and CDR2 SVGEGT. The CDR3 length is 12 residues. V was clipped by 5 bases and J by 8 bases, with 12 bases between them.

Of note for this clone: Other DNA sequences in this specimen translate into the identical CDR3. The chain recombines TRBV5-1 with TRBJ1-1, with a possible D match to TRBD1 (6 bases). V was cut by 0 bases and J by 0 bases, with 9 bases left in between. The CDR3 runs to 15 residues. CDR1 and CDR2 (germline): SGHRS, YFSETQ. CDR3 amino acids: CASSLEGGMNTEAFF. As DNA, the CDR3 is TGCGCCAGCAGCTTGGAGGGGGGCATGAACACTGAAGCTTTCTTT.

The V and J genes are TRBV6-2 or TRBV6-3 and TRBJ1-1; a weak D match, TRBD1 (6 bases). The V end lost 4 bases, the J end lost 6 bases, and 12 bases lay between the germline ends. The length of the CDR3 is 13 residues. Germline assignment: CDR1 MNHEY and CDR2 SVGEGT. This CDR3 reads CASSFAGAAEAFF. The CDR3, as DNA: TGTGCCAGCAGTTTCGCAGGGGCGGCTGAAGCTTTCTTT.

The table lists this clone with a count of one. V is TRBV30 and J is TRBJ1-6; perhaps TRBD1 as D (5 bases). CDR3 length: 15 residues. V shed 4 bases and J shed 4 bases, with 14 bases lying between them. Germline V gene data show CDR1 as GTSNPN and CDR2 as SVGIG (reference sequence). The CDR3 DNA sequence: TGTGCCTGGAATCGGGACGGACCGTATAATTCACCCCTCCACTTT. Amino acids: CAWNRDGPYNSPLHF.

The CDR3 sequence: CAVGTGPTATNIQYF. The CDR3 DNA reads as TGTGCCGTAGGGACAGGGCCGACTGCAACAAACATTCAGTACTTC. This sequence joins TRBV7-9 and TRBJ2-4, with 9 bases fitting TRBD1. With V trimmed by 11 bases and J by 6 bases, 14 bases remained unmatched. The CDR3 runs 15 residues. Germline V gene lookup returns CDR1 SEHNR and CDR2 FQNEAQ (reference sequence).

This clone was counted between two and nine times. The rearrangement joins TRBV6-5 to TRBJ1-5; D is unresolved. Germline values: CDR1 MNHEY, CDR2 SVGAGI. Trimming left V 5 bases short and J 2 bases short, with 10 bases between. The CDR3 loop spans 14 amino acids. The CDR3 spells CASSRRTGNQPQHF. CDR3 bases: TGTGCCAGCAGTCGACGGACGGGCAATCAGCCCCAGCATTTT.